The T cell receptor (beta chain) under discussion was sequenced for a study of identical twins. Study results and caveats: Memory repertoires showed no such pattern, whereas abundant cord blood beta clonotypes carried fewer insertions.

The CDR3 contains 14 residues. Per the germline V gene, CDR1 is SGHDT and CDR2 is YYEEEE. The germline V and J ends were trimmed by 0 bases and 7 bases, with 14 bases remaining between them. One entry per CDR3 protein results from TCRdb running MiXCR on the 5' RACE reads. Found here are roughly 720,000 distinct CDR3 sequences, over 15% of them singletons; the top ten hold around 13%. Details on this clonotype: Its target is unknown.

This sample also belongs to another study, concerning T cells expressing NK-cell markers.

The sequence was obtained from a young woman in good health. The V call is TRBV5-6, the J call TRBJ2-7, with a tentative D call TRBD2 (5 bases). The sample taken for sequencing was PBMCs. The CDR3 DNA reads as TGTGCCAGCAGCTTGGGCGGGTTCGTAGGGGAGCAGTACTTC. It encodes CASSLGGFVGEQYF.